The sequence of this TCR beta chain was determined in a study of blood T cells in healthy people across ages. Total RNA extracted from each sample amounted to at least 6 micrograms. The authors ran a second PCR of 7 to 11 cycles using a sample-barcoded 5' primer and a J-beta primer mix. MiXCR, applied by TCRdb to the 5' RACE reads, yields one record per CDR3 protein. This table has 380,000 or so distinct CDR3 sequences, 52% appearing once. Overall study findings and caveats: Researchers report that TCR beta diversity correlated strongly with naive T cell percentage.

The CDR3 sequence is 17 residues long. From germline, CDR1 is LGHDT and CDR2 YNNKEL (reference sequence). Trimming shortened V by 0 bases and J by 5 bases, and 19 bases separated the two germline ends. Regarding this clonotype: Its antigen is unidentified.

Sequenced sample: blood. The genes are TRBV3-1 and TRBJ2-5; the D is unclear. This clonotype was obtained from a man in his 60s in good health. The CDR3 protein is CASSQDWRSPGRETQYF. CDR3 coding DNA: TGTGCCAGCAGCCAAGATTGGCGGAGCCCAGGCAGGGAGACCCAGTACTTC.